Each of the 15 T cell receptor beta chains below was sequenced from the same sample in a study of OX40 agonist ivuxolimab in advanced cancers. Measured with immunoSEQ multiplex PCR; TCRdb has only the in-frame clones, and not every one. Of 12,000 or so clones listed, more than 75% are singletons. Here the sequenced sample was CD4+ or CD8+ T cells sorted from blood, taken in a trial of the OX40 agonist ivuxolimab. The source of these receptors is an adult with an advanced solid tumor such as melanoma, head and neck, liver or kidney cancer.

The V gene is TRBV4-3, the J gene TRBJ2-3; TRBD1 matches 8 bases. The CDR3 sequence is 13 residues long. V shed 5 bases and J 4 bases; nucleotides not matched to a gene: 2. The V gene's germline CDR1 is LGHNA and CDR2 YSLEER. The CDR3 here is CASSTGGSDTQYF. In nucleotides, the CDR3 is TGCGCCAGCAGCACAGGGGGTTCAGATACGCAGTATTTT.

The chain uses TRBV6-4 and TRBJ2-3; TRBD2 matches 14 bases. The junction had 8 bases not matched to a gene; V was cut back by 6 bases and J by 0 bases. CDR1 and CDR2 (germline): MRHNA, SNTAGT. The length of the CDR3 is 18 residues. The CDR3 nucleotides read TGTGCCAGCAGACGGAGACTAGCGGGGGGGACGAGCACAGATACGCAGTATTTT. It specifies CASRRRLAGGTSTDTQYF.

The genes are TRBV28 and TRBJ2-5; 9 nucleotides agree with TRBD2. V lost 5 bases, J lost 4 bases, and 14 bases stayed unmatched. Germline V lookup: CDR1 MDHEN, CDR2 SYDVKM. The CDR3 extends over 17 amino acids. The DNA for the CDR3 is TGTGCCAGCAGTCCTACCGGGACTAGCCGGCGGATAGAGACCCAGTACTTC. Its protein product is CASSPTGTSRRIETQYF.

This sequence joins TRBV9 and TRBJ2-2; 9 nucleotides line up with TRBD1. V gave up 4 bases and J gave up 6 bases; unmatched junction bases: 7. CDR3 size: 15 residues. Germline V gene lookup returns CDR1 SGDLS and CDR2 YYNGEE. The CDR3 DNA sequence: TGTGCCAGCAGCTTACGGACAGGGGAAGCCGGGGAGCTGTTTTTT. It is translated as CASSLRTGEAGELFF.

This sequence joins TRBV7-9 and TRBJ1-4; D is unresolved. The V and J ends lost 9 bases and 2 bases respectively, with 7 bases between them. The CDR3 length is 12 residues. The germline gives CDR1 SEHNR, CDR2 FQNEAQ (reference sequence). The CDR3 DNA sequence: TGTGCCAGTTTGGGCACTAATGAAAAACTGTTTTTT. Protein: CASLGTNEKLFF.

The V and J genes are TRBV21-1 and TRBJ2-1; the D call in the table, TRBD1, was not verified against the DNA. TRBV21-1 is given as a pseudogene. This CDR3 contains 14 residues. CDR3 region: CASSKRQINNEQFF. CDR3 in DNA: TGTGCCAGCAGCAAACGACAGATAAACAATGAGCAGTTCTTC.

The genes are TRBV27 and TRBJ2-5; TRBD1 is a possible D gene (5 bases). Germline CDR1 MNHEY, CDR2 SMNVEV (reference sequence). V lost 4 bases and J lost 4, with 10 bases in between. The length of the CDR3 is 13 residues. Here the CDR3 reads CASSSTAGETQYF. The DNA for the CDR3 is TGTGCCAGCAGTTCGACAGCAGGAGAGACCCAGTACTTC.

This rearrangement joins TRBV28 to TRBJ2-2; TRBD2 matches 9 bases. Germline V gene lookup returns CDR1 MDHEN and CDR2 SYDVKM. This CDR3 is 15 amino acids long. Trimming removed 6 bases from V and 2 bases from J; junction bases left unmatched: 4. CDR3 DNA: TGTGCCAGCAGGGCGGGACTAGCAAACACCGGGGAGCTGTTTTTT. It yields the protein CASRAGLANTGELFF.

This sequence joins TRBV7-3 and TRBJ2-2; maybe TRBD1 (6 bases). Trimming shortened V by 4 bases and J by 6 bases, and 18 bases separated the two germline ends. The CDR3 sequence is 16 residues long. The germline V gene encodes CDR1 SGHTA and CDR2 FQGTGA. The CDR3, as DNA: TGTGCCAGCAGCTCGAGATCCAGGGGAGATGCCGGGGAGCTGTTTTTT. Its protein is CASSSRSRGDAGELFF.

The chain combines TRBV11-2 with TRBJ2-5; the D is unclear. The CDR3 extends over 12 amino acids. Germline V gene sequence: CDR1 SGHAT, CDR2 FQNNGV. Trimming took 3 bases from V and 1 from J, leaving 3 bases between them. CDR3 residues: CASSFFQETQYF. As DNA, the CDR3 is TGTGCCAGCAGCTTTTTCCAAGAGACCCAGTACTTC.

The chain joins TRBV28 to TRBJ2-7, with TRBD2 matching over 8 bases. Germline assignment: CDR1 MDHEN and CDR2 SYDVKM. The trim removed 7 bases at V and 3 bases at J, leaving 11 bases unmatched. The CDR3 covers 15 residues. CDR3 sequence reads: CASTFLAGNLYEQYF. Here the CDR3 DNA reads TGTGCCAGCACTTTTCTAGCGGGCAACCTCTACGAGCAGTACTTC.

V gene TRBV29-1 combines with J gene TRBJ2-1; possible D gene TRBD1, 6 bases. From germline, CDR1 is SQVTM and CDR2 ANQGSEA. CDR3 size: 16 residues. V was pared by 5 bases and J by 4 bases, with 21 bases between. Written as DNA, the CDR3 is TGCAGCGTTATTCTAGGGACAAGGGGAAAATACAATGAGCAGTTCTTC. It translates to CSVILGTRGKYNEQFF.

By share, this clone ranks as medium-sized. This chain uses TRBV12-2 with TRBJ1-5. TRBV12-2 is given as a pseudogene. The length of the CDR3 is 14 residues. CDR3 in amino acids: CASRLVGKAQPQHF. The CDR3, as DNA: TGTGCAAGTCGCTTAGTGGGGAAAGCTCAGCCCCAGCATTTT.

The chain employs TRBV7-3 and TRBJ2-7; the D gene is possibly TRBD2 (6 bases). V was trimmed by 5 bases and J by 4 bases, leaving 15 bases between them. CDR1 and CDR2 (germline): SGHTA, FQGTGA. The CDR3 is 14 residues long. CDR3 residues: CASSRGIGDYEQYF. CDR3 sequence (DNA): TGTGCCAGCAGCCGGGGGATTGGGGATTACGAGCAGTACTTC.

This chain links TRBV7-9 with TRBJ2-7, with D uncertain. V shed 2 bases and J shed 2 bases, with 4 bases lying between them. The CDR3 runs to 12 residues. CDR1 is SEHNR and CDR2 is FQNEAQ in the germline V gene (reference sequence). This CDR3 reads CASSLRAYEQYF. In DNA, the CDR3 is TGTGCCAGCAGCTTACGTGCCTACGAGCAGTACTTC.